The rows below give T cell receptor beta chains drawn from one sample of a study of blood T cell repertoires in COVID-19. Method: immunoSEQ multiplex PCR; TCRdb's copy keeps in-frame clones and lacks some. The sample lists approximately 70,000 clones, roughly 85% seen once, with approximately 35% in the top ten. Material: peripheral blood. These TCRs come from a woman older than 75 with active or convalescent COVID-19. The CDR3 runs from the conserved cysteine through the conserved F or W. A D gene is named only where the DNA matches it firmly. Clone size is stated in some rows and not others, as once, few, many or a class when expanded.

clone_size: .
j_call: TRBJ2-3
d_call: .
v_call: TRBV11-2
cdr3_aa: CASSLYAALSTDTQYF
cdr3_nt: TGTGCCAGCAGCTTATATGCGGCGTTAAGCACAGATACGCAGTATTTT

clone_size: .
j_call: TRBJ2-7
d_call: .
v_call: TRBV10-2
cdr3_aa: CASSRGLSYEQYF
cdr3_nt: TGCGCCAGCAGTAGGGGACTCTCCTACGAGCAGTACTTC

clone_size: .
j_call: TRBJ1-6
d_call: .
v_call: TRBV7-8
cdr3_aa: CASTLGLGGAKNNSPLHF
cdr3_nt: TGTGCCAGCACCCTAGGATTGGGGGGGGCTAAGAATAATTCACCCCTCCACTTT

clone_size: .
j_call: TRBJ2-5
d_call: TRBD2
v_call: TRBV11-3
cdr3_aa: CASSGGGQETQYF
cdr3_nt: TGTGCCAGCAGCGGGGGGGGGCAAGAGACCCAGTACTTC

clone_size: .
j_call: TRBJ1-5
d_call: TRBD1
v_call: TRBV28
cdr3_aa: CASSETGGLNQPQHF
cdr3_nt: TGTGCCAGCAGCGAGACAGGGGGCCTTAATCAGCCCCAGCATTTT

clone_size: few
j_call: TRBJ1-2
d_call: .
v_call: TRBV7-9
cdr3_aa: CASSLTGFGNGYTF
cdr3_nt: TGTGCCAGCAGCTTAACAGGGTTCGGGAATGGCTACACCTTC

clone_size: .
j_call: TRBJ1-2
d_call: TRBD1
v_call: TRBV2
cdr3_aa: CASSGGQDYGYTF
cdr3_nt: TGTGCCAGCAGTGGGGGACAGGACTATGGCTACACCTTC

clone_size: .
j_call: TRBJ2-3
d_call: .
v_call: TRBV4-3
cdr3_aa: CASSQDLGASTGDTQYF
cdr3_nt: TGCGCCAGCAGCCAAGATCTGGGGGCCAGCACCGGAGATACGCAGTATTTT

clone_size: .
j_call: TRBJ1-2
d_call: .
v_call: TRBV18
cdr3_aa: CASSPPETGSYTF
cdr3_nt: TGTGCCAGCTCACCACCTGAGACAGGCTCCTACACCTTC

clone_size: .
j_call: TRBJ1-5
d_call: TRBD1
v_call: TRBV19
cdr3_aa: CASTGTRTGSSNQSQHF
cdr3_nt: TGTGCCTCTACGGGAACTCGGACAGGAAGTAGCAATCAGTCCCAGCATTTT

clone_size: .
j_call: TRBJ1-5
d_call: .
v_call: TRBV28
cdr3_aa: CATVPSGQVYQPQHF
cdr3_nt: TGTGCCACAGTCCCTTCGGGACAAGTATATCAGCCCCAGCATTTT

clone_size: .
j_call: TRBJ1-6
d_call: .
v_call: TRBV5-1
cdr3_aa: CASSLGDIVSSPLHF
cdr3_nt: TGCGCCAGCAGCTTGGGGGACATCGTATCGTCACCCCTCCACTTT

clone_size: .
j_call: TRBJ2-7
d_call: .
v_call: TRBV5-4
cdr3_aa: CASSLGVHYEQYF
cdr3_nt: TGTGCCAGCAGTTTAGGGGTCCACTACGAGCAGTACTTC

clone_size: .
j_call: TRBJ2-1
d_call: .
v_call: TRBV7-3
cdr3_aa: CASSPSWPSPGQYNEQFF
cdr3_nt: TGTGCCAGCAGCCCTAGTTGGCCGTCCCCGGGACAATACAATGAGCAGTTCTTC

clone_size: .
j_call: TRBJ2-1
d_call: TRBD2
v_call: TRBV7-2
cdr3_aa: CASSLVTAGGPIEQFF
cdr3_nt: TGTGCCAGCAGCTTAGTTACGGCGGGGGGGCCCATTGAGCAGTTCTTC

clone_size: .
j_call: TRBJ1-2
d_call: TRBD1
v_call: TRBV10-3
cdr3_aa: CAISGTTGNYGYTF
cdr3_nt: TGTGCCATCAGTGGGACGACAGGGAACTATGGCTACACCTTC

clone_size: once
j_call: TRBJ2-1
d_call: TRBD1
v_call: TRBV30
cdr3_aa: CAWSAGTGVRNEQFF
cdr3_nt: TGTGCCTGGAGTGCCGGGACAGGGGTAAGGAATGAGCAGTTCTTC

clone_size: .
j_call: TRBJ1-5
d_call: .
v_call: TRBV7-5
cdr3_aa: CARSSNSVGQPQHF
cdr3_nt: TGTGCCAGAAGCTCTAATTCGGTGGGCCAGCCCCAGCATTTT

clone_size: .
j_call: TRBJ1-1
d_call: .
v_call: TRBV30
cdr3_aa: CAWTRSVLNTEAFF
cdr3_nt: TGTGCCTGGACCCGGTCCGTATTGAACACTGAAGCTTTCTTT

clone_size: .
j_call: TRBJ2-7
d_call: .
v_call: TRBV10-1
cdr3_aa: CASSESPSGYEQYF
cdr3_nt: TGCGCCAGCAGTGAGTCACCCAGCGGATACGAGCAGTACTTC

clone_size: .
j_call: TRBJ2-3
d_call: TRBD2
v_call: TRBV11-2
cdr3_aa: CASSQLAGGGTDTQYF
cdr3_nt: TGTGCCAGCAGCCAACTAGCGGGGGGGGGCACAGATACGCAGTATTTT

clone_size: few
j_call: TRBJ1-1
d_call: .
v_call: TRBV7-9
cdr3_aa: CASSLESGDTEAFF
cdr3_nt: TGTGCCAGCAGCTTAGAGTCAGGGGACACTGAAGCTTTCTTT

clone_size: .
j_call: TRBJ1-2
d_call: TRBD1
v_call: TRBV7-2
cdr3_aa: CASSFDRGVRGYTF
cdr3_nt: TGTGCCAGCAGCTTCGACAGGGGGGTTCGCGGCTACACCTTC

clone_size: .
j_call: TRBJ1-3
d_call: TRBD1
v_call: TRBV6-6
cdr3_aa: CASSYPDRAGNTIYF
cdr3_nt: TGTGCCAGCAGTTACCCCGACAGGGCTGGAAACACCATATATTTT

clone_size: .
j_call: TRBJ1-1
d_call: TRBD1
v_call: TRBV27
cdr3_aa: CASSPQGGSLEAFF
cdr3_nt: TGTGCCAGCAGTCCACAGGGGGGCAGCCTTGAAGCTTTCTTT

clone_size: once
j_call: TRBJ1-4
d_call: TRBD1
v_call: TRBV2
cdr3_aa: CASSEAPGQDSTNEKLFF
cdr3_nt: TGTGCCAGCAGTGAAGCCCCGGGACAGGATTCAACTAATGAAAAACTGTTTTTT

clone_size: few
j_call: TRBJ2-7
d_call: .
v_call: TRBV5-1
cdr3_aa: CASSLGGSTYEQYF
cdr3_nt: TGCGCCAGCAGCTTGGGAGGGTCAACCTACGAGCAGTACTTC

clone_size: few
j_call: TRBJ1-2
d_call: .
v_call: TRBV29-1
cdr3_aa: CSTPDSNTF
cdr3_nt: TGCAGCACCCCTGATTCTAATACCTTC

clone_size: .
j_call: TRBJ1-4
d_call: TRBD1
v_call: TRBV7-4
cdr3_aa: CASSSQGAYEKLFF
cdr3_nt: TGTGCCAGCAGCTCACAGGGGGCCTATGAAAAACTGTTTTTT

clone_size: .
j_call: TRBJ2-3
d_call: .
v_call: TRBV7-2
cdr3_aa: CASSLVWSPADTQYF
cdr3_nt: TGTGCCAGCAGCTTGGTCTGGAGCCCGGCGGATACGCAGTATTTT

clone_size: .
j_call: TRBJ1-2
d_call: TRBD1
v_call: TRBV18
cdr3_aa: CASSSGTGGRGYTF
cdr3_nt: TGTGCCAGCTCATCCGGGACAGGGGGCCGCGGCTACACCTTC

clone_size: .
j_call: TRBJ1-1
d_call: .
v_call: TRBV29-1
cdr3_aa: CSVVGQMNTEAFF
cdr3_nt: TGCAGCGTTGTGGGCCAGATGAACACTGAAGCTTTCTTT

clone_size: .
j_call: TRBJ2-3
d_call: .
v_call: TRBV27
cdr3_aa: CASSLGHFTDTQYF
cdr3_nt: TGTGCCAGCAGTCTGGGGCACTTCACAGATACGCAGTATTTT

clone_size: .
j_call: TRBJ1-5
d_call: .
v_call: TRBV19
cdr3_aa: CASSDRTDGSQPQHF
cdr3_nt: TGTGCCAGTAGTGATCGGACCGACGGGAGTCAGCCCCAGCATTTT

clone_size: .
j_call: TRBJ2-5
d_call: TRBD2
v_call: TRBV3-1/TRBV3-2
cdr3_aa: CASSLGGGQETQYF
cdr3_nt: TGTGCCAGCAGCCTCGGCGGGGGGCAAGAGACCCAGTACTTC

clone_size: .
j_call: TRBJ1-2
d_call: .
v_call: TRBV30
cdr3_aa: CAWSAAAGEYGYTF
cdr3_nt: TGTGCCTGGAGTGCGGCCGCGGGAGAGTATGGCTACACCTTC

clone_size: .
j_call: TRBJ2-7
d_call: .
v_call: TRBV11-2
cdr3_aa: CASSSPSAGREEQYF
cdr3_nt: TGTGCCAGCAGCTCCCCGTCGGCAGGGCGAGAGGAGCAGTACTTC

clone_size: .
j_call: TRBJ2-1
d_call: TRBD2
v_call: TRBV9
cdr3_aa: CASSLTGGNNEQFF
cdr3_nt: TGTGCCAGCAGCCTGACGGGGGGAAACAATGAGCAGTTCTTC

clone_size: .
j_call: TRBJ1-6
d_call: .
v_call: TRBV6-5
cdr3_aa: CASRVDRLEISPLHF
cdr3_nt: TGTGCCAGCAGAGTCGACAGATTAGAAATCTCACCCCTCCACTTT

clone_size: .
j_call: TRBJ2-1
d_call: TRBD2
v_call: TRBV6-6
cdr3_aa: CASSQLAGGGDEQFF
cdr3_nt: TGTGCCAGCAGCCAACTAGCGGGGGGGGGCGATGAGCAGTTCTTC

clone_size: .
j_call: TRBJ2-1
d_call: TRBD1
v_call: TRBV24-1
cdr3_aa: CATERSATGMRNEQFF
cdr3_nt: TGTGCCACCGAGCGGAGCGCGACAGGGATGAGGAATGAGCAGTTCTTC

clone_size: .
j_call: TRBJ2-3
d_call: .
v_call: TRBV5-4
cdr3_aa: CASSLRLNPPDTQYF
cdr3_nt: TGTGCCAGCAGCCTCCGACTGAATCCACCAGATACGCAGTATTTT

clone_size: .
j_call: TRBJ1-2
d_call: .
v_call: TRBV5-6
cdr3_aa: CASSLGWTSSYGYTF
cdr3_nt: TGTGCCAGCAGCTTGGGGTGGACTTCTTCCTATGGCTACACCTTC

clone_size: .
j_call: TRBJ2-1
d_call: TRBD2
v_call: TRBV7-3
cdr3_aa: CASSQSGTSGRNEQFF
cdr3_nt: TGTGCCAGCAGCCAGTCCGGGACTAGCGGGAGGAATGAGCAGTTCTTC

clone_size: .
j_call: TRBJ2-7
d_call: TRBD1
v_call: TRBV10-1
cdr3_aa: CASSGTGSWEQYF
cdr3_nt: TGCGCCAGCTCCGGGACAGGGAGTTGGGAGCAGTACTTC

clone_size: once
j_call: TRBJ1-3
d_call: .
v_call: TRBV5-1
cdr3_aa: CASSLDGGNTIYF
cdr3_nt: TGCGCCAGCAGCTTGGACGGTGGAAACACCATATATTTT

clone_size: .
j_call: TRBJ2-5
d_call: TRBD1
v_call: TRBV7-2
cdr3_aa: CASSGTGGETQYF
cdr3_nt: TGTGCCAGCTCCGGGACAGGGGGAGAGACCCAGTACTTC

clone_size: .
j_call: TRBJ1-5
d_call: TRBD1
v_call: TRBV27
cdr3_aa: CASSLSTGEVSSNQPQHF
cdr3_nt: TGTGCCAGCAGTTTAAGTACAGGGGAGGTAAGTAGCAATCAGCCCCAGCATTTT

clone_size: few
j_call: TRBJ2-1
d_call: .
v_call: TRBV11-2
cdr3_aa: CASSLVAGLTYNEQFF
cdr3_nt: TGTGCCAGCAGCTTAGTTGCGGGGCTGACCTACAATGAGCAGTTCTTC

clone_size: .
j_call: TRBJ2-3
d_call: TRBD2
v_call: TRBV7-2
cdr3_aa: CASSLGPTLTAGGTDTQYF
cdr3_nt: TGTGCCAGCAGCTTAGGGCCCACCTTAACAGCGGGGGGCACAGATACGCAGTATTTT

clone_size: .
j_call: TRBJ2-2
d_call: .
v_call: TRBV7-3
cdr3_aa: CASSQTTLPTGELFF
cdr3_nt: TGTGCCAGCAGCCAGACAACCCTACCCACCGGGGAGCTGTTTTTT

clone_size: .
j_call: TRBJ1-3
d_call: .
v_call: TRBV30
cdr3_aa: CAYDNAAGNTIYF
cdr3_nt: TGTGCCTATGACAACGCTGCTGGAAACACCATATATTTT

clone_size: .
j_call: TRBJ2-1
d_call: .
v_call: TRBV6-5
cdr3_aa: CATTGSDDYNEQFF
cdr3_nt: TGTGCCACCACGGGGTCCGACGACTACAATGAGCAGTTCTTC